The rows below give T cell receptor beta chains drawn from one sample of a study of T-cell reconstitution after alpha-beta-depleted transplantation in children. TCRdb passed the PCR reads through MiXCR, listing each CDR3 protein once. There are some 290,000 distinct CDR3 sequences in the sample; 9.9% occur only once, and around 10% lies in the top ten. The input for sequencing was PBMCs from the stem cell graft donor, taken from the stem cell graft. These receptors all come from a human donor who donated a stem cell graft to a child with SCID. CDR3s include the opening cysteine and the closing phenylalanine or tryptophan. Each record gives: V gene, clone size, D gene, J gene, CDR3 protein, CDR3 DNA. The D gene is left open where the match is weak. Clone size is shown for a subset of rows, as once, few, many or a class of expanded clone.

TRBV10-3	few	-	TRBJ1-1	CAISEVENTEAFF	TGTGCCATCAGTGAGGTGGAGAACACTGAAGCTTTCTTT
TRBV7-2	-	TRBD1	TRBJ2-5	CASSLGQGGGETQYF	TGTGCCAGCAGCTTAGGACAGGGGGGTGGAGAGACCCAGTACTTC
TRBV12-3/TRBV12-4	few	TRBD1	TRBJ2-7	CASRRSGTGDYEQYF	TGTGCCAGCAGACGCAGTGGGACAGGGGACTACGAGCAGTACTTC
TRBV10-2	-	TRBD1	TRBJ2-7	CASSEVGTASYEQYF	TGCGCCAGCAGTGAGGTCGGGACAGCCTCCTACGAGCAGTACTTC
TRBV20-1	-	-	TRBJ2-2	CSAWRPPNTGELFF	TGCAGTGCTTGGAGACCGCCAAACACCGGGGAGCTGTTTTTT
TRBV20-1	many	TRBD2	TRBJ2-7	CSAAGLAGTNEQYF	TGCAGTGCGGCGGGTCTAGCGGGGACTAACGAGCAGTACTTC
TRBV7-6	few	-	TRBJ2-2	CASSLAAAGYTGELFF	TGTGCCAGCAGCTTAGCCGCCGCTGGGTACACCGGGGAGCTGTTTTTT
TRBV5-5	few	TRBD1	TRBJ2-1	CASSFRRQGAQYNEQFF	TGTGCCAGCAGCTTCCGAAGACAGGGGGCTCAATACAATGAGCAGTTCTTC
TRBV7-3	-	TRBD1	TRBJ2-5	CASSPRGQGAPRTQETQYF	TGTGCCAGCAGCCCCAGGGGACAGGGTGCCCCTCGCACCCAAGAGACCCAGTACTTC
TRBV2	-	-	TRBJ2-3	CASSEPSSGLSTDTQYF	TGTGCCAGCAGTGAACCGTCTTCGGGACTGAGCACAGATACGCAGTATTTT